Presented here are 23 T cell receptor beta chains from one specimen sequenced in a study of CD8+ T cells in alopecia areata. The treatment was: oral pan-JAK inhibitor, 5-10 mg twice daily. RNA was isolated and reverse transcribed to cDNA, the sequencing template. Clones were read by immunoSEQ multiplex PCR, and TCRdb kept only the in-frame ones, dropping some. Of 100,000 to 130,000 clones listed, around 83% were seen once; the top ten hold around a quarter. The sample here was CD8+ T cells sorted from blood, taken at week 24, from a patient treated with tofacitinib. All receptors derive from a human donor with alopecia areata.

The chain combines TRBV5-1 with TRBJ2-3; a weak D match, TRBD2 (5 bases). The CDR3 spans 16 residues. Germline V gene data show CDR1 as SGHRS and CDR2 as YFSETQ. The V end lost 3 bases, the J end lost 0 bases, and 14 bases lay between the germline ends. The CDR3 region is CASSSSWGVSTDTQYF. CDR3 bases: TGCGCCAGCAGCTCCTCTTGGGGAGTGAGCACAGATACGCAGTATTTT.

This chain links TRBV28 with TRBJ2-7; tentatively, D is TRBD2 (5 bases). With 1 base removed from V and 6 bases from J, the gap between germline ends came to 10 bases. Germline V gene data show CDR1 as MDHEN and CDR2 as SYDVKM. This CDR3 has 13 residues. In nucleotides, the CDR3 is TGTGCCAGCAGTTTATCCGGGGTGGGCGAGCAGTACTTC. Encoded protein: CASSLSGVGEQYF.

This clone was picked up a small number of times. The chain has TRBV27 and TRBJ2-1; the D is unclear. Trimming cost V 3 bases and J 0 bases, with 9 bases left between them. There are 15 residues in the CDR3. CDR1 is MNHEY and CDR2 is SMNVEV in the germline V gene (reference sequence). The CDR3 is CASSFGGLSYNEQFF. The CDR3 coding sequence is TGTGCCAGCAGTTTTGGTGGGCTCTCCTACAATGAGCAGTTCTTC.

CDR3 residues: CASVKGDQPQHF. CDR3 in DNA: TGTGCCAGCGTCAAGGGAGATCAGCCCCAGCATTTT. The genes are TRBV6-1 and TRBJ1-5; no firm D call. The CDR3 runs to 12 residues. Germline assignment: CDR1 MNHNS and CDR2 SASEGT. V gave up 8 bases and J gave up 5 bases, with 10 bases separating them.

This clone was seen a handful of times. Other nucleotide sequences in the sample specify the same CDR3. The chain employs TRBV4-2 and TRBJ2-7; 12 bases agree with TRBD1. The CDR3 is 16 amino acids. V gave up 0 bases and J gave up 2 bases; unmatched junction bases: 2. The V gene's germline CDR1 is LGHNA and CDR2 YNFKEQ. CDR3 DNA: TGTGCCAGCAGCCAAGAGGGACAGGGGGCCGCCTACGAGCAGTACTTC. Amino acids: CASSQEGQGAAYEQYF.

This clone is a singleton in its sample. V gene TRBV15 combines with J gene TRBJ1-4; TRBD1 matches 11 bases. CDR1 LNHNV and CDR2 YYDKDF come from the germline V gene (reference sequence). CDR3 length: 16 amino acids. Trimming cost V 0 bases and J 8 bases; bases outside gene matches: 5. The CDR3 sequence: CATSRDGTGGGEKLFF. In DNA, the CDR3 is TGTGCCACCAGCAGAGATGGGACAGGGGGAGGAGAAAAACTGTTTTTT.

The chain has TRBV10-3 and TRBJ2-2; D might be TRBD1 (5 bases). Trimming stripped 3 bases from V and 2 bases from J, with 19 bases between. The CDR3 consists of 18 residues. Germline CDR1 is ENHRY and CDR2 is SYGVKD. The CDR3 spells CAISEDGRQFLNTGELFF. CDR3 DNA sequence: TGTGCCATCAGTGAAGACGGTAGACAGTTCCTTAACACCGGGGAGCTGTTTTTT.

The V gene is TRBV4-3, the J gene TRBJ2-5, with D perhaps matching TRBD2 (5 bases). Per the germline V gene, CDR1 is LGHNA and CDR2 is YSLEER. The CDR3 is made up of 14 amino acids. Trimming removed 0 bases at V and 3 bases at J, with 8 bases between. The CDR3 DNA reads TGCGCCAGCAGCCAAGATATTAGCGAAGAGACCCAGTACTTC. It codes for CASSQDISEETQYF.

The chain is built from TRBV6-5 and TRBJ2-7, with D unresolved. This CDR3 spans 14 amino acids. Germline loops: CDR1 MNHEY, CDR2 SVGAGI. Trimming pared 7 bases from V and 0 bases from J, leaving 13 bases between. As DNA, the CDR3 is TGTGCCAGCACCCCCTCGATTAGCTCCTACGAGCAGTACTTC. Amino acids: CASTPSISSYEQYF.

This chain uses TRBV30 with TRBJ2-1; D is ambiguous. Germline CDR1 GTSNPN, CDR2 SVGIG (reference sequence). The CDR3 runs 14 residues. Trimming left V 0 bases short and J 2 bases short, with 8 bases between. This CDR3 reads CAWSVGQAYNEQFF. The CDR3 DNA reads TGTGCCTGGAGTGTTGGCCAGGCCTACAATGAGCAGTTCTTC.

The chain carries TRBV13 and TRBJ2-1, with TRBD1 matching 9 bases. V shed 6 bases and J 3 bases; nucleotides not matched to a gene: 12. There are 17 residues in the CDR3. The germline CDR1 and CDR2 sequences are PRHDT and FYEKMQ (reference sequence). CDR3 DNA sequence: TGTGCCAGCAGTCCGACCTGGGGACAGGGACTCTACAATGAGCAGTTCTTC. Translating it yields CASSPTWGQGLYNEQFF.

The V and J genes are TRBV29-1 and TRBJ1-5, with D uncertain. Trimming shortened V by 4 bases and J by 5 bases, and 9 bases separated the two germline ends. Germline V gene lookup returns CDR1 SQVTM and CDR2 ANQGSEA. The CDR3 loop spans 12 amino acids. For the CDR3, the DNA is TGCAGCGTTGGAGAAAGTCATCAGCCCCAGCATTTT. This sequence encodes CSVGESHQPQHF. The whole variable domain, remainder taken from reference TRBV29-1 and TRBJ1-5, is SAVISQKPSRDICQRGTSLTIQCQVDSQVTMMFWYRQQPGQSLTLIATANQGSEATYESGFVIDKFPISRPNLTFSTLTVSNMSPEDSSIYLCSVGESHQPQHFGDGTRLSIL.

This sequence joins TRBV7-9 and TRBJ1-3; D not certain. This CDR3 is built from 18 residues. Germline V gene sequence: CDR1 SEHNR, CDR2 FQNEAQ (reference sequence). V was clipped by 5 bases and J by 2 bases, with 22 bases between them. CDR3 sequence (DNA): TGTGCCAGCAGCCCAACGTCACTCCCAGGATCGGCTGGAAACACCATATATTTT. Its translation: CASSPTSLPGSAGNTIYF.

This clone was seen only a few times. This chain joins TRBV7-2 and TRBJ2-3; 8 nucleotides match TRBD1. CDR1 and CDR2 (germline): SGHTA, FQGNSA. CDR3 length: 16 amino acids. J was trimmed by 5 bases and V by 3 bases; bases with no gene match: 10. CDR3 nucleotides: TGTGCCAGCAGCTTGGAAGGGGGACAGGCAGTAGATACGCAGTATTTT. Its protein is CASSLEGGQAVDTQYF.

This clone appeared many times. The chain uses TRBV19 and TRBJ2-3; 9 bases line up with TRBD1. CDR1 is LNHDA, CDR2 SQIVND, per germline (reference sequence). The CDR3 contains 15 residues. V lost 8 bases to trimming and J lost 2 bases; unmatched junction nucleotides: 8. The CDR3 region has the DNA TGTGCCAGTCGAACCGGGACAGGGAACACAGATACGCAGTATTTT. Encoded protein: CASRTGTGNTDTQYF. The full variable domain, in which reference TRBV19 and TRBJ2-3 provide the parts outside the CDR3, is DGGITQSPKYLFRKEGQNVTLSCEQNLNHDAMYWYRQDPGQGLRLIYYSQIVNDFQKGDIAEGYSVSREKKESFPLTVTSAQKNPTAFYLCASRTGTGNTDTQYFGPGTRLTVL.

The V call is TRBV27, the J call TRBJ2-7, with TRBD1 matching over 7 bases. Trimming at V came to 3 bases and at J to 0 bases, leaving 2 bases not matched to a gene. This CDR3 contains 14 residues. Germline V CDR1 and CDR2: MNHEY, SMNVEV (reference sequence). CDR3 in DNA: TGTGCCAGCAGTTTCCGGGACAGCTCCTACGAGCAGTACTTC. This encodes CASSFRDSSYEQYF.

The chain is built from TRBV7-2 and TRBJ2-3; 9 nucleotides match TRBD1. The V segment lost 6 bases and the J segment 1 base; nucleotides outside the gene matches: 14. The germline V gene encodes CDR1 SGHTA and CDR2 FQGNSA. The CDR3 has 18 residues. CDR3 sequence (DNA): TGTGCCAGCAGTTCGCAACCGGGACAGGGTTTTGGCACAGATACGCAGTATTTT. Translation gives CASSSQPGQGFGTDTQYF.

This clone was observed a single time. This chain connects TRBV4-3 to TRBJ2-1; 11 nucleotides align to TRBD1. J gave up 7 bases and V 6 bases, and 8 bases lay outside the gene matches. This CDR3 has 15 amino acids. Looked up from germline, CDR1 is LGHNA and CDR2 is YSLEER. The CDR3 spells CASSNSGTGGNEQFF. In DNA, the CDR3 is TGCGCCAGCAGTAACTCCGGGACAGGGGGGAATGAGCAGTTCTTC.

The V and J genes are TRBV6-5 and TRBJ2-5, with D possibly being TRBD1 (5 bases). The CDR3 has 14 residues. Trimming took off 2 bases at V and 3 bases at J, with 10 bases between the two ends. Germline V gene data show CDR1 as MNHEY and CDR2 as SVGAGI. CDR3 DNA sequence: TGTGCCAGCAGTTACGGCGGCAGGGAAGAGACCCAGTACTTC. Its protein is CASSYGGREETQYF.

The V call is TRBV18, the J call TRBJ2-7, with D tentatively TRBD1 or TRBD2 (5 bases each). Germline CDR1 and CDR2: KGHSH and LQKENI. V shed 2 bases and J shed 4 bases, with 12 bases lying between them. This CDR3 is 14 amino acids long. The CDR3 region has the DNA TGTGCCAGCTCACCAGAGAGAGAGGGGTACGAGCAGTACTTC. Its protein product is CASSPEREGYEQYF.

V is TRBV29-1 and J is TRBJ2-3, with a possible D match to TRBD1 (6 bases). Germline V lookup: CDR1 SQVTM, CDR2 ANQGSEA. This CDR3 is 14 amino acids long. V lost 5 bases and J lost 2, with 14 bases in between. CDR3 sequence: CSVYWGQYTDTQYF. The CDR3 DNA reads as TGCAGCGTTTACTGGGGGCAGTACACAGATACGCAGTATTTT.

This chain links TRBV7-9 with TRBJ2-7; D tentatively fits TRBD1 or TRBD2 (5 bases each). Trimming removed 4 bases at V and 2 bases at J, with 9 bases between. Germline-derived CDR1 and CDR2 are SEHNR and FQNEAQ (reference sequence). The length of the CDR3 is 13 residues. The CDR3 DNA reads as TGTGCCAGCAGCTGGGACGGCCCCTACGAGCAGTACTTC. Translated: CASSWDGPYEQYF.

This clone was found once. CDR3 sequence reads: CASSLGARDEQYF. The CDR3 DNA follows: TGTGCCAGCAGCTTAGGGGCTAGGGACGAGCAGTACTTC. J is TRBJ2-7 and V is TRBV7-9; D not resolved. This CDR3 is built from 13 residues. The V gene lost 1 base and the J gene lost 5 bases, with 9 bases spanning the gap. The V gene's germline CDR1 is SEHNR and CDR2 FQNEAQ (reference sequence).